The 13 T cell receptor beta chains below were found in one sample sequenced in a study of CD8 T cells in Susac syndrome (dated by TCRdb to the late 2010s). The library came from the immunoSEQ multiplex PCR assay. RNA was extracted using the RNeasy kit, and about 0.45 to 1 microgram was reverse transcribed with random hexamers. TCRdb reran the public reads through fastp at Q25 and MiXCR, keeping productive beta chains. All rows with the same CDR3 protein become a single entry with the most common DNA and genes. Present in this sample are around 190,000 distinct CDR3 sequences, 93% of which were seen just once. 0.1% of the sample rests with the top ten. The sequenced material came from CD4+ T cells from PBMCs. These receptors all come from a human donor in good health.

This clonotype was recorded a few times. This chain joins TRBV6-5 and TRBJ1-3; D gene unclear. Per germline, CDR1 MNHEY and CDR2 SVGAGI. CDR3 length equals 13 residues. Trimming took off 6 bases at V and 0 bases at J, with 6 bases between the two ends. The CDR3 loop is CASRRISGNTIYF. The CDR3, as DNA: TGTGCCAGCAGGCGGATCTCTGGAAACACCATATATTTT.

J is TRBJ1-2 and V is TRBV30; weak D call: TRBD1 (6 bases). Per the germline V gene, CDR1 is GTSNPN and CDR2 is SVGIG (reference sequence). Trimming took off 1 base at V and 1 base at J, with 7 bases between the two ends. This CDR3 spans 13 amino acids. The CDR3 DNA is TGTGCCTGGAGTGGACAGGTTAACTATGGCTACACCTTC. Its protein is CAWSGQVNYGYTF.

The CDR3 reads CASSYSGGDGNTIYF. The CDR3 bases are TGTGCCAGCAGTTACTCGGGAGGGGATGGAAACACCATATATTTT. J is TRBJ1-3 and V is TRBV6-5, with a weak D call TRBD1 (5 bases). Germline loops: CDR1 MNHEY, CDR2 SVGAGI. With 0 bases removed from V and 3 bases from J, the gap between germline ends came to 9 bases. The CDR3 is 15 residues long.

This clonotype was observed a single time. V gene TRBV7-2 combines with J gene TRBJ1-5; D gene uncertain. This CDR3 comprises 15 residues. Germline loops: CDR1 SGHTA, CDR2 FQGNSA. Trimming took off 6 bases at V and 4 bases at J, with 16 bases between the two ends. DNA of the CDR3: TGTGCCAGCAGGGTAGACGGCCACCCGAATCAGCCCCAGCATTTT. Encoded protein: CASRVDGHPNQPQHF.

This clonotype was counted a single time. The chain links TRBV4-1 to TRBJ1-6; 7 nucleotides line up with TRBD1. Germline V gene sequence: CDR1 MGHRA, CDR2 YSYEKL. V shed 0 bases and J 9 bases; nucleotides not matched to a gene: 11. This CDR3 spans 17 amino acids. The CDR3 nucleotides are TGCGCCAGCAGCCAAGATTCGGCCAGGGGGGGGACTTCACCCCTCCACTTT. Translating it yields CASSQDSARGGTSPLHF.

The rearrangement links TRBV15 to TRBJ2-3, with 8 bases aligning to TRBD2. The CDR3 has 20 residues. CDR1 LNHNV and CDR2 YYDKDF come from the germline V gene (reference sequence). Trimming removed 0 bases from V and 4 bases from J; junction bases left unmatched: 18. CDR3 region: CATSRDSGGGASGGADTQYF. The CDR3 DNA reads TGTGCCACCAGCAGAGATTCCGGGGGGGGTGCTAGCGGCGGAGCAGATACGCAGTATTTT.

This chain links TRBV9 with TRBJ2-3, with TRBD2 as a possible D gene (6 bases). CDR1 is SGDLS, CDR2 YYNGEE, per germline. V was cut by 0 bases and J by 3 bases, with 14 bases left in between. The CDR3 is 16 residues long. DNA for the CDR3: TGTGCCAGCAGCGTAGGTCTAACGGGGAGGACAGATACGCAGTATTTT. This codes for CASSVGLTGRTDTQYF.

The rearrangement joins TRBV4-1 to TRBJ2-1; 14 positions match TRBD2. V was clipped by 4 bases and J by 8 bases; unmatched bases: 10. The CDR3 runs to 17 residues. Germline lookup yields CDR1 MGHRA and CDR2 YSYEKL. The CDR3 sequence: CASSLSTGTSGGYEQFF. The CDR3 bases are TGCGCCAGCAGCCTATCAACCGGGACTAGCGGGGGCTATGAGCAGTTCTTC.

The gene calls are TRBV11-1 and TRBJ1-4; tentative D call: TRBD1 (6 bases). This CDR3 has 20 amino acids. The germline CDR1 and CDR2 sequences are SGHAT and FQDESV (reference sequence). Trimming stripped 5 bases from V and 0 bases from J, with 25 bases between. CDR3 region: CASSQIRADRNNPTNEKLFF. CDR3 in DNA: TGTGCCAGCAGCCAAATTCGAGCAGACAGGAACAACCCAACTAATGAAAAACTGTTTTTT.

V is TRBV6-1 and J is TRBJ1-2, with 7 bases that match TRBD1. Germline loops: CDR1 MNHNS, CDR2 SASEGT. The V gene end was trimmed by 3 bases and the J gene end by 2 bases; junction bases not matched to a gene: 6. The CDR3 consists of 15 residues. As DNA, the CDR3 is TGTGCCAGCAGTGAGTACAGGGGCGGCAACTATGGCTACACCTTC. Amino acids: CASSEYRGGNYGYTF.

This chain joins TRBV2 and TRBJ2-5; TRBD1 matches 7 bases. The J segment lost 5 bases and the V segment lost 3 bases, leaving 9 bases of the junction unmatched. This CDR3 contains 15 residues. CDR1 is SNHLY and CDR2 is FYNNEI in the germline V gene. The CDR3 DNA sequence: TGTGCCAGCAGTGACAGGACAGCCAGGGGGGAGACCCAGTACTTC. Its protein product is CASSDRTARGETQYF. The full variable domain, with the rest looked up from reference TRBV2 and TRBJ2-5, is EPEVTQTPSHQVTQMGQEVILRCVPISNHLYFYWYRQILGQKVEFLVSFYNNEISEKSEIFDDQFSVERPDGSNFTLKIRSTKLEDSAMYFCASSDRTARGETQYFGPGTRLLVL.

This chain links TRBV23-1 with TRBJ2-3; the D gene is possibly TRBD1 (5 bases). TRBV23-1 is annotated as an ORF whose role is uncertain. The CDR3 is 17 amino acids. The V end lost 0 bases, the J end lost 3 bases, and 16 bases lay between the germline ends. The CDR3 spells CASSQSRQGRGTDTQYF. CDR3 DNA: TGCGCCAGCAGTCAATCGAGGCAGGGAAGAGGTACAGATACGCAGTATTTT.

The rearrangement joins TRBV7-9 to TRBJ2-3; 8 positions agree with TRBD2. This CDR3 comprises 15 residues. Germline V gene sequence: CDR1 SEHNR, CDR2 FQNEAQ (reference sequence). The ends lost 10 bases at V and 2 bases at J; junction bases unmatched: 11. This chain's CDR3 is CAIPGSGGFTDTQYF. As DNA, the CDR3 is TGTGCCATCCCGGGCAGCGGGGGATTCACAGATACGCAGTATTTT.